Listed below are T cell receptor beta chains from one sample, sequenced in a study of glioma-infiltrating T cells after dendritic cell vaccination. Using immunoSEQ multiplex PCR, the repertoire was profiled, and TCRdb retains in-frame clones only, with some absent. The sample consists of 98,000 or so clones, 65% to 85% of them appearing once. Sequences were derived from blood, sampled after dendritic cell vaccination. Receptors were obtained from a human donor with glioblastoma. Both conserved end residues are part of each CDR3. A D gene is named only where the DNA matches it firmly. Some rows have no size entry. The others give once, few or many, or a class for an expanded clone.

v_gene,j_gene,d_gene,abundance,CDR3nt,CDR3aa
TRBV9,TRBJ1-2,NA,NA,TGTGCCAGCAGCGCCGGACAGACTCGGGGCTACACCTTC,CASSAGQTRGYTF
TRBV28,TRBJ2-7,NA,NA,TGTGCCAGCAGTTTATGGTCAGGGTTAGTTCACGAGCAGTACTTC,CASSLWSGLVHEQYF
TRBV9,TRBJ2-7,TRBD2,NA,TGTGCCAGCAGCGCCAATATGGGAGGGAAAGACTACGAGCAGTACTTC,CASSANMGGKDYEQYF
TRBV7-8,TRBJ2-7,TRBD1,NA,TGTGCCAGCAGCCGTACGTCGGGACAGTTGAGCTCCTACGAGCAGTACTTC,CASSRTSGQLSSYEQYF
TRBV10-3,TRBJ1-5,TRBD1,NA,TGTGCCATCAGTGAGAAGGGGGCGGATCAGCCCCAGCATTTT,CAISEKGADQPQHF
TRBV30,TRBJ1-5,TRBD1,NA,TGTGCCTTCAACGAGGCAGGGGGAGGTCAGCCCCAGCATTTT,CAFNEAGGGQPQHF
TRBV6-1,TRBJ1-1,NA,few,TGTGCCAGCAGTGGACTGGAGGGGAACACTGAAGCTTTCTTT,CASSGLEGNTEAFF
TRBV11-3,TRBJ1-2,NA,NA,TGTGCCAGCAGCCCCCGCTCCCTACAGACAGTCCCCTACTATGGCTACACCTTC,CASSPRSLQTVPYYGYTF
TRBV6-5,TRBJ1-2,TRBD1,NA,TGTGCCAGCAGTTCTCCCCGGACAGGGGGCGGCTATGGCTACACCTTC,CASSSPRTGGGYGYTF
TRBV30,TRBJ1-2,TRBD1,NA,TGTGCCTGGAGCATGAGACAGGGTTTCGGCTACACCTTC,CAWSMRQGFGYTF
TRBV30,TRBJ1-1,NA,NA,TGTGCCTGGAGTCCCCTACGAGTCGGGAACACTGAAGCTTTCTTT,CAWSPLRVGNTEAFF
TRBV10-1,TRBJ1-2,TRBD1,NA,TGCGCCAGCGGGACAGGGTCCTATGGCTACACCTTC,CASGTGSYGYTF
TRBV5-1,TRBJ2-1,NA,NA,TGCGCCAGCAGCTTAAGGTGGCAGGGATTAAGCTCCTACAATGAGCAGTTCTTC,CASSLRWQGLSSYNEQFF
TRBV28,TRBJ2-7,TRBD2,NA,TGTGCCAGGAGCGGGAGGGATGTCTACGAGCAGTACTTC,CARSGRDVYEQYF
TRBV2,TRBJ1-4,TRBD1,NA,TGTGCCAGCAGTGAGATACAGGGGCCCGAAAAACTGTTTTTT,CASSEIQGPEKLFF
TRBV15,TRBJ1-2,TRBD1,NA,TGTGCCACCCGAAACAGGGGAGGTAGCTATGGCTACACCTTC,CATRNRGGSYGYTF
TRBV5-1,TRBJ1-1,TRBD1,NA,TGCGCCAGCAGCTTGGTCCCCTCGGGACAGACTGAAGCTTTCTTT,CASSLVPSGQTEAFF
TRBV5-1,TRBJ2-5,NA,once,TGCGCCAGCAGCTTGCGGGGGGCTACTTCGCAAGAGACCCAGTACTTC,CASSLRGATSQETQYF
TRBV18,TRBJ2-7,TRBD2,NA,TGTGCCAGCTCGGGGACTAGCGGGGCCTACGAGCAGTACTTC,CASSGTSGAYEQYF
TRBV19,TRBJ1-2,TRBD1,NA,TGTGCCAGTAGTGGGACTGACAGGGAAAACGTGGGGGGCTTCTATGGCTACACCTTC,CASSGTDRENVGGFYGYTF
TRBV6-1,TRBJ2-7,TRBD1,NA,TGTGCCAGCAGTGAAAAGGGGACAGAATACGAGCAGTACTTC,CASSEKGTEYEQYF
TRBV6-6,TRBJ1-2,TRBD1,NA,TGTGCCAGCAGCCCGACAGGGGGCGAAAGTGGCTACACCTTC,CASSPTGGESGYTF
TRBV2,TRBJ1-2,TRBD1,NA,TGTGCCAGCAGTGATGTAAGGGGGCGGAACTATGGCTACACCTTC,CASSDVRGRNYGYTF
TRBV30,TRBJ1-5,TRBD1,NA,TGTGCCTGGGACAGGGGACCCCTTGAACAGCCCCAGCATTTT,CAWDRGPLEQPQHF
TRBV5-1,TRBJ2-3,NA,NA,TGCGCCACCACGCCCGGCGGTAGCACAGATACGCAGTATTTT,CATTPGGSTDTQYF
TRBV5-1,TRBJ2-3,TRBD2,NA,TGCGCCAGCGGGACTAGCGGGGGGCCCACAGATACGCAGTATTTT,CASGTSGGPTDTQYF
TRBV6-1,TRBJ2-3,TRBD2,NA,TGTGCCAGCAGTTTCCGAGCGGGGGGGGATACGCAGTATTTT,CASSFRAGGDTQYF